The clone carrying this TCR beta chain was detected many times. Its specificity is unknown. CDR1 is SGHRS and CDR2 is YFSETQ in the germline V gene. The J segment lost 0 bases and the V segment lost 7 bases, leaving 7 bases of the junction unmatched. This CDR3 comprises 15 residues. The record originates from a study of CD8 T cells in ankylosing spondylitis. TCRdb processed the 5' RACE reads anew with MiXCR; each CDR3 protein has one entry. The sample includes some 140,000 distinct CDR3 sequences, 6.5% to 8.5% of them seen just once. Regarding the study as a whole: A number of the motif variants had already been described in reactive arthritis synovial fluid and blood.

Sequenced input: synovial fluid, either unsorted or a sorted T cell fraction (not recorded which). V gene TRBV5-1 combines with J gene TRBJ2-3; 8 positions agree with TRBD1. This clonotype was sampled from a male donor with ankylosing spondylitis. CDR3 sequence: CASSRTGTSTDTQYF. DNA for the CDR3: TGCGCCAGCTCCCGGACAGGGACTAGCACAGATACGCAGTATTTT. The whole variable domain, remainder taken from reference TRBV5-1 and TRBJ2-3, is KAGVTQTPRYLIKTRGQQVTLSCSPISGHRSVSWYQQTPGQGLQFLFEYFSETQRNKGNFPGRFSGRQFSNSRSEMNVSTLELGDSALYLCASSRTGTSTDTQYFGPGTRLTVL.